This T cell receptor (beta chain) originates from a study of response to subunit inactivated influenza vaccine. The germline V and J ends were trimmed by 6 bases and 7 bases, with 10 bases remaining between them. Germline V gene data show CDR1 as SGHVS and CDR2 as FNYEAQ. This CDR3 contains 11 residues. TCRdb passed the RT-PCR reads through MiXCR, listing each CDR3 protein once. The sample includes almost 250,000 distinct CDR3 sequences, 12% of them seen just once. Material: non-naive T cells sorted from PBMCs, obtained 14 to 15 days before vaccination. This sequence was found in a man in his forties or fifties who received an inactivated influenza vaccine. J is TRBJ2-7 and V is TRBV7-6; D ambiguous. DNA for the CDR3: TGTGCCAGCAGTCCCGGAGAAGAGCAGTACTTC. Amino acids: CASSPGEEQYF.